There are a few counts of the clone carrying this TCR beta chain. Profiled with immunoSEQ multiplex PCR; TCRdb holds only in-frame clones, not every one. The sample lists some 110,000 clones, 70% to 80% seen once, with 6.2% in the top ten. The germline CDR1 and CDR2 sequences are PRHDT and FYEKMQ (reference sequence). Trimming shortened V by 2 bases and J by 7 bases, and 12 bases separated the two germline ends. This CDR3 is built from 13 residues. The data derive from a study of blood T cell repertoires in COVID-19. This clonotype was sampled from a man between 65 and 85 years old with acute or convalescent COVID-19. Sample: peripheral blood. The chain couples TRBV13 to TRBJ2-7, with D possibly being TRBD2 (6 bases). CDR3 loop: CASSLTGTREQYF. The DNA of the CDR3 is TGTGCCAGCAGCTTAACCGGGACTCGGGAGCAGTACTTC.